These T cell receptor beta chains were read from a single sample in a study of shared clonotypes between healthy human individuals. Here immunoSEQ multiplex PCR was the method, and the copy in TCRdb shows in-frame clones only, minus some. The table has around 1.9 million clones, about 92% seen once. The material sequenced was naive CD8+ T cells from PBMCs. All receptors derive from a young man in good health. Some clones in this sample may be carry-over from other donors' samples. The CDR3 runs from the conserved cysteine through the conserved F or W. The D gene is left open where the match is weak. Expanded clones are given a class, and other clones once, few, many or no size at all.

v_gene	d_gene	abundance	j_gene	CDR3nt	CDR3aa
TRBV10-3	TRBD2	.	TRBJ2-7	TGTGCCATCAGTGTAGGTCTAGCGGGAGTGGACGAGCAGTACTTC	CAISVGLAGVDEQYF
TRBV7-9	.	once	TRBJ1-2	TGTGCCAGCAGCCAGGGGCCCGGGACAAACTATGGCTACACCTTC	CASSQGPGTNYGYTF
TRBV6-5	.	.	TRBJ1-1	TGTGCCAGCAGTTACCTGGGGGCTGAAGCTTTCTTT	CASSYLGAEAFF
TRBV7-2	.	once	TRBJ2-4	TGTGCCAGCAGCTTCGGAGGGACCCTATACTTC	CASSFGGTLYF
TRBV27	TRBD1	.	TRBJ1-2	TGTGCCAGCAGTTATGGACAGGGCTATGGCTACACCTTC	CASSYGQGYGYTF
TRBV5-5	.	.	TRBJ1-5	TGTGCCAGCAGCTTGGAACAGCCTTATAGCAATCAGCCCCAGCATTTT	CASSLEQPYSNQPQHF
TRBV27	.	.	TRBJ2-7	TGTGCCAGCAGGGCCCAGACTACCTCCTACGAGCAGTACTTC	CASRAQTTSYEQYF
TRBV28	TRBD2	.	TRBJ2-3	TGTGCCAGCAGTTTATCCTCCGGGAGGGCCACAGATACGCAGTATTTT	CASSLSSGRATDTQYF
TRBV19	.	.	TRBJ2-7	TGTGCCAGTAGTATAAAGATCGCAGGGACGTACGAGCAGTACTTC	CASSIKIAGTYEQYF
TRBV27	.	.	TRBJ2-1	TGTGCCAGCAGTTTATCTGCAGGGGATTCCTACAATGAGCAGTTCTTC	CASSLSAGDSYNEQFF
TRBV29-1	TRBD1	.	TRBJ2-7	TGCAGCGTTGGACAGGGGGCTTACGAGCAGTACTTC	CSVGQGAYEQYF
TRBV9	.	once	TRBJ2-1	TGTGCCAGCAGCTTTTCCCCGGGGGATGAGCAGTTCTTC	CASSFSPGDEQFF
TRBV9	TRBD1	.	TRBJ1-1	TGTGCCAGCAGCGGACGACAGGGAGCGGGCACTGAAGCTTTCTTT	CASSGRQGAGTEAFF
TRBV13	TRBD2	.	TRBJ2-7	TGTGCCAGCAGCTCCCGGACTAGCGGGTCCTACGAGCAGTACTTC	CASSSRTSGSYEQYF
TRBV7-8	.	once	TRBJ2-7	TGTGCCAGCAGCTTGTCCGGACCCATCACGTACGAGCAGTACTTC	CASSLSGPITYEQYF
TRBV30	.	.	TRBJ2-4	TGTGCCTGGAGAACCCCAGGGGAGGGTTTGGGAAACATTCAGTACTTC	CAWRTPGEGLGNIQYF
TRBV9	.	.	TRBJ2-7	TGTGCCAGCAGCCAAGGGGGGGTTCCCTACGAGCAGTACTTC	CASSQGGVPYEQYF
TRBV9	.	.	TRBJ1-2	TGTGCCAGCAGCGAGGGACGACAGAACTATGGCTACACCTTC	CASSEGRQNYGYTF
TRBV7-9	TRBD2	.	TRBJ2-3	TGTGCCAGCAGCGGACGCGAGCGGGGAGGCACAGATACGCAGTATTTT	CASSGRERGGTDTQYF
TRBV19	.	once	TRBJ2-5	TGTGCCAGTAGTACCGGGCCCATTGCGGAGACCCAGTACTTC	CASSTGPIAETQYF
TRBV27	TRBD1	.	TRBJ2-7	TGTGCCAGCAGTTCGTTGGGGACAGGGAGGAACTACGAGCAGTACTTC	CASSSLGTGRNYEQYF
TRBV5-1	TRBD1	once	TRBJ1-1	TGCGCCAGCCAGTACGGTCCGACAGGGTTGAACACTGAAGCTTTCTTT	CASQYGPTGLNTEAFF
TRBV2	TRBD2	.	TRBJ2-1	TGTGCCAGCAGTGAGCGGGCTAGCGGGGTTAATGAGCAGTTCTTC	CASSERASGVNEQFF
TRBV4-1	.	.	TRBJ1-3	TGCGCCAGCAGCCAAGATTGGACAGTGGCGCACACCATATATTTT	CASSQDWTVAHTIYF
TRBV7-2	TRBD1	once	TRBJ2-3	TGTGCCAGCAGCTCCCGGACAGGGAGAAGCACAGATACGCAGTATTTT	CASSSRTGRSTDTQYF
TRBV27	.	.	TRBJ1-5	TGTGCCAGCAGTTTTAAGAGCAATCAGCCCCAGCATTTT	CASSFKSNQPQHF
TRBV7-9	.	.	TRBJ1-2	TGTGCCAGCAGCGCGCCTTCAGGGTCCCACTATGGCTACACCTTC	CASSAPSGSHYGYTF
TRBV27	.	.	TRBJ1-1	TGTGCCAGCAGTTTCGGGGGCTACACTGAAGCTTTCTTT	CASSFGGYTEAFF
TRBV19	.	.	TRBJ2-7	TGTGCCAGTAGTGTGGACACTTCACAGGGCTACGAGCAGTACTTC	CASSVDTSQGYEQYF
TRBV18	TRBD1	.	TRBJ2-5	TGTGCCAGCTCACCACGAGTCCCGGGACAGGGAAGTCCCCCCATCCAAGAGACCCAGTACTTC	CASSPRVPGQGSPPIQETQYF
TRBV11-2	.	few	TRBJ1-3	TGTGCCAGCAGCCGTTACAGAGGAAACACCATATATTTT	CASSRYRGNTIYF
TRBV4-1	.	.	TRBJ2-3	TGCGCCAGCAGCCAAGTGTCCCTCACAGATACGCAGTATTTT	CASSQVSLTDTQYF
TRBV15	.	.	TRBJ1-2	TGTGCCACCAGCAAGACTAGGACGGACCGGGGCTACACCTTC	CATSKTRTDRGYTF
TRBV7-6	.	.	TRBJ2-7	TGTGCCAGCAGCTTAGCCACGTCCTACGAGCAGTACTTC	CASSLATSYEQYF
TRBV6-5	.	.	TRBJ1-4	TGTGCCAGCAGCGCGGAGAACGTAAATGAAAAACTGTTTTTT	CASSAENVNEKLFF
TRBV30	.	.	TRBJ2-7	TGTGCCTGGACGTGGGAGGCCCTGGGCGAGCAGTACTTC	CAWTWEALGEQYF
TRBV28	.	.	TRBJ2-2	TGTGCCAGCACCCCCGAGGTGCTAACCTATCGACACGGGGAGCTGTTTTTT	CASTPEVLTYRHGELFF
TRBV27	TRBD1	.	TRBJ2-7	TGTGCCAGCAGTCATCCACCGGGACAGGGGTTCGAGCAGTACTTC	CASSHPPGQGFEQYF
TRBV5-8	.	.	TRBJ2-5	TGTGCCAGCAGCTTGGTACGGATCTCGGGCGAGACCCAGTACTTC	CASSLVRISGETQYF
TRBV29-1	.	.	TRBJ2-1	TGCAGCGCCGTCGGGGGGCCGGGGTCCTACAATGAGCAGTTCTTC	CSAVGGPGSYNEQFF
TRBV4-2	TRBD2	.	TRBJ2-5	TGTGCCAGCAGCCAGGAGGGAGGGAGTAGAGAGACCCAGTACTTC	CASSQEGGSRETQYF
TRBV7-3	TRBD1	.	TRBJ2-1	TGTGCCAGCAGCACTCCAAGACAGGGGGAAGGACGGCAGTTCTTC	CASSTPRQGEGRQFF
TRBV5-4	TRBD2	.	TRBJ2-2	TGTGCCAGCAGCTTCGGACTAGCGGGAGTCACCGGGGAGCTGTTTTTT	CASSFGLAGVTGELFF
TRBV4-3	TRBD2	.	TRBJ2-7	TGCGCCAGCAGCCACTCCGCTAGCGGGAGTTACTCCTACGAGCAGTACTTC	CASSHSASGSYSYEQYF
TRBV28	TRBD1	.	TRBJ1-2	TGTGCCAGCAGTGACCGACAGGGCTTGGCCTGGAACTATGGCTACACCTTC	CASSDRQGLAWNYGYTF
TRBV11-2	.	.	TRBJ2-3	TGTGCCAGCAGCGCGGCAGGGGAAGCGGATAGCCGGGAGTATTTT	CASSAAGEADSREYF
TRBV27	.	.	TRBJ1-2	TGTGCCAGCAGAGTGGGACCCTACTATGGCTACACCTTC	CASRVGPYYGYTF
TRBV5-1	.	once	TRBJ2-5	TGCGCCAGCAGCTTGGCCGGAGTGGAGACCCAGTACTTC	CASSLAGVETQYF
TRBV18	TRBD2	.	TRBJ2-5	TGTGCCAGCTCACCCATCGGGGGAGGGGACCAAGAGACCCAGTACTTC	CASSPIGGGDQETQYF
TRBV30	.	.	TRBJ2-7	TGTGCCTGGAGTAGGGACACCCTCTACGAGCAGTACTTC	CAWSRDTLYEQYF
TRBV7-2	TRBD1	.	TRBJ1-2	TGTGCCAGCAGCTTTCCGGACAGGGGGTCCCTCTACACCTTC	CASSFPDRGSLYTF
TRBV29-1	TRBD2	.	TRBJ2-7	TGCAGCGTTGAAGATCGAGGGCTAGCGGGAGTCCATATCTCCGAGCAGTACTTC	CSVEDRGLAGVHISEQYF
TRBV5-5	.	.	TRBJ2-7	TGTGCCAGCAGCTTGCAGGGAAGGACGTGGGAGCAGTACTTC	CASSLQGRTWEQYF
TRBV4-3	.	.	TRBJ2-3	TGCGCCAGCAGCCAAGATCCCTGGAAAGGCACAGATACGCAGTATTTT	CASSQDPWKGTDTQYF
TRBV27	TRBD1	.	TRBJ2-2	TGTGCCAGCAGTTTATCCAGACCCCAGGGGGCCGGGGAGCTGTTTTTT	CASSLSRPQGAGELFF
TRBV27	TRBD2	.	TRBJ2-7	TGTGCCAGCAGTCCTCGTAGCGGGAGGGTCTTGGACGAGCAGTACTTC	CASSPRSGRVLDEQYF
TRBV28	TRBD2	.	TRBJ2-1	TGTGCCAGCAGTCGCCGGGGGGCCTACAATGAGCAGTTCTTC	CASSRRGAYNEQFF